These 27 T cell receptor beta chains share one sample of origin, sequenced in a study of cytomegalovirus exposure and HLA in healthy donors. The primer mix had 60 Vbeta and 13 Jbeta primers. TCRdb keeps only in-frame clones here, not all; method: immunoSEQ multiplex PCR. The repertoire has 180,000 or so clones, over 65% of them found once; the top ten carry about 1.6%. The sample comprised PBMCs. The receptor set was obtained from a man aged 18 to 29 in good health and CMV-seronegative.

The gene calls are TRBV5-1 and TRBJ2-5; D perhaps matches TRBD2 (5 bases). This CDR3 comprises 15 residues. Germline assignment: CDR1 SGHRS and CDR2 YFSETQ. The V end was cut by 4 bases, the J end by 5 bases, with 18 bases between. The CDR3 DNA reads TGCGCCAGCAGCCAGGATGGGGAGAGCAGGGAGACCCAGTACTTC. Encoded protein: CASSQDGESRETQYF.

V and J are TRBV6-1 and TRBJ2-7, with D uncertain. Per germline, CDR1 MNHNS and CDR2 SASEGT. V lost 1 base and J lost 6, with 10 bases in between. The CDR3 is made up of 13 amino acids. The CDR3 DNA is TGTGCCAGCAGTGAAGGGGTTCGCGGCGAGCAGTACTTC. It encodes CASSEGVRGEQYF.

The chain recombines TRBV12-5 with TRBJ2-3, with D tentatively TRBD1 (6 bases). Germline V CDR1 and CDR2: LGHNT, FRNRAP. The CDR3 length is 16 residues. V shed 7 bases and J shed 2 bases, with 19 bases lying between them. CDR3 in amino acids: CASAPRTESPTDTQYF. In DNA, the CDR3 is TGTGCTAGTGCTCCGAGGACAGAGTCTCCCACAGATACGCAGTATTTT. Full variable domain (outside the CDR3, taken from reference TRBV12-5 and TRBJ2-3): DARVTQTPRHKVTEMGQEVTMRCQPILGHNTVFWYRQTMMQGLELLAYFRNRAPLDDSGMPKDRFSAEMPDATLATLKIQPSEPRDSAVYFCASAPRTESPTDTQYFGPGTRLTVL.

This clone was recorded once. Here the CDR3 reads CASSVGQARSSETQYF. For the CDR3, the DNA is TGTGCCAGCAGCGTAGGCCAGGCTCGTAGTAGTGAGACCCAGTACTTC. The chain couples TRBV9 to TRBJ2-5, with D unresolved. V shed 0 bases and J shed 5 bases, with 17 bases lying between them. Per germline, CDR1 SGDLS and CDR2 YYNGEE. There are 16 residues in the CDR3. Drawing the rest from reference TRBV9 and TRBJ2-5, the complete variable domain is DSGVTQTPKHLITATGQRVTLRCSPRSGDLSVYWYQQSLDQGLQFLIQYYNGEERAKGNILERFSAQQFPDLHSELNLSSLELGDSALYFCASSVGQARSSETQYFGPGTRLLVL.

The chain links TRBV7-6 to TRBJ2-2; no definite D call. Germline CDR1 SGHVS, CDR2 FNYEAQ. This CDR3 contains 14 residues. The ends were cut back, 1 base at V and 4 bases at J, with 7 bases in the middle. CDR3 residues: CASSLVSATGELFF. The CDR3 region has the DNA TGTGCCAGCAGCTTAGTGAGTGCCACCGGGGAGCTGTTTTTT.

The V and J genes are TRBV2 and TRBJ2-3; 8 nucleotides match TRBD2. Germline assignment: CDR1 SNHLY and CDR2 FYNNEI. The CDR3 runs 15 residues. The ends lost 5 bases at V and 2 bases at J; junction bases unmatched: 6. The CDR3 DNA reads TGTGCCAGCAGTCCGGGGGGGGGTCCCACAGATACGCAGTATTTT. Translating it yields CASSPGGGPTDTQYF.

CDR3 bases: TGTGCCAGCAGTGAAGCGCGCAGGGCCGGCGGCTACACCTTC. Protein product: CASSEARRAGGYTF. The chain uses TRBV6-1 and TRBJ1-2; the D gene is possibly TRBD1 (5 bases). From germline, CDR1 is MNHNS and CDR2 SASEGT. The length of the CDR3 is 14 residues. V lost 0 bases and J lost 8, with 13 bases in between.

V and J are TRBV5-4 and TRBJ1-2; a possible D gene is TRBD1 (6 bases). Trimming cost V 0 bases and J 5 bases, with 11 bases left between them. This CDR3 has 14 amino acids. CDR1 and CDR2 from the germline V gene are SGHNT and YYREEE (reference sequence). The CDR3 nucleotides read TGTGCCAGCAGCTTGGAGCAGGGGCCGTATGGCTACACCTTC. Translation gives CASSLEQGPYGYTF.

The gene calls are TRBV5-4 and TRBJ2-7, with 8 bases aligning to TRBD2. From germline, CDR1 is SGHNT and CDR2 YYREEE (reference sequence). The CDR3 covers 14 residues. Trimming removed 3 bases from V and 3 bases from J; junction bases left unmatched: 5. This chain's CDR3 is CASSSGREVYEQYF. The CDR3 nucleotides read TGTGCCAGCAGCTCCGGGCGGGAGGTCTACGAGCAGTACTTC. The full variable domain, its missing parts supplied by reference TRBV5-4 and TRBJ2-7, is ETGVTQSPTHLIKTRGQQVTLRCSSQSGHNTVSWYQQALGQGPQFIFQYYREEENGRGNFPPRFSGLQFPNYSSELNVNALELDDSALYLCASSSGREVYEQYFGPGTRLTVT.

The chain employs TRBV18 and TRBJ1-4; 9 bases map to TRBD1. Germline values: CDR1 KGHSH, CDR2 LQKENI. This CDR3 has 15 residues. J was trimmed by 5 bases and V by 6 bases; bases with no gene match: 7. The CDR3: CASSRAGTGNEKLFF. In DNA form, the CDR3 reads TGTGCCAGCTCCCGAGCGGGGACAGGGAATGAAAAACTGTTTTTT.

V gene TRBV29-1 combines with J gene TRBJ1-3; possible D gene TRBD1, 5 bases. CDR1 and CDR2 from the germline V gene are SQVTM and ANQGSEA. The CDR3 has 15 residues. V was cut by 0 bases and J by 4 bases, with 13 bases left in between. In DNA, the CDR3 is TGCAGCGTTGAAGAATGGGAGGGGACGGGAAACACCATATATTTT. It specifies CSVEEWEGTGNTIYF.

The rearrangement links TRBV28 to TRBJ1-1; 9 nucleotides agree with TRBD1. The germline gives CDR1 MDHEN, CDR2 SYDVKM. CDR3 length: 16 amino acids. After removal of 8 bases from V and 0 bases from J, the junction contained 10 bases not matched to a gene. This chain's CDR3 is CASLRGTGIMNTEAFF. In DNA, the CDR3 is TGTGCCAGCCTGAGGGGGACAGGGATTATGAACACTGAAGCTTTCTTT.

Notes on this clone: One junction end does not reproduce the germline sequence, and a read error may be involved. This chain connects TRBV6-1 to TRBJ1-5, with D unresolved. CDR1 is MNHNS, CDR2 SASEGT, per germline. The CDR3 consists of 14 residues. The CDR3 region is CASSELAGKQPQHF. In nucleotides, the CDR3 is TGTGCCAGCAGTGAATTGGCAGGCAAGCAGCCCCAGCATTTT.

V and J are TRBV9 and TRBJ1-5; D is unresolved. This CDR3 contains 14 residues. Trimming took 0 bases from V and 5 from J, leaving 9 bases between them. CDR1 and CDR2 from the germline V gene are SGDLS and YYNGEE. CDR3 nucleotide sequence: TGTGCCAGCAGCGTAGACACGGCGGATCAGCCCCAGCATTTT. This translates into CASSVDTADQPQHF. Full variable domain (rest looked up from reference TRBV9 and TRBJ1-5): DSGVTQTPKHLITATGQRVTLRCSPRSGDLSVYWYQQSLDQGLQFLIQYYNGEERAKGNILERFSAQQFPDLHSELNLSSLELGDSALYFCASSVDTADQPQHFGDGTRLSIL.

This chain uses TRBV5-1 with TRBJ1-2, with TRBD1 identical over 9 bases. Germline V gives CDR1 SGHRS, CDR2 YFSETQ. CDR3 length: 16 amino acids. With 0 bases clipped from V and 8 bases from J, the junction kept 11 bases outside the gene matches. CDR3 residues: CASSLDTTGGAKGYTF. DNA for the CDR3: TGCGCCAGCAGCTTGGATACAACAGGGGGCGCGAAAGGCTACACCTTC.

This clone was seen only a few times. V and J are TRBV6-5 and TRBJ1-5; D might be TRBD1 (6 bases). The CDR3 is made up of 13 amino acids. CDR1 is MNHEY and CDR2 is SVGAGI in the germline V gene. Between the trimmed V and J ends, which lost 6 bases and 7 bases, there was a span of 13 bases. This chain's CDR3 is CASSPRGRQPQHF. DNA for the CDR3: TGTGCCAGCAGCCCCAGGGGTAGGCAGCCCCAGCATTTT.

This chain links TRBV6-1 with TRBJ2-5; D perhaps matches TRBD2 (5 bases). The J call may not be correct, given that the DNA end is closer to TRBJ2-7. This CDR3 spans 14 amino acids. Germline V gene sequence: CDR1 MNHNS, CDR2 SASEGT. The CDR3 is CASISSSGPYEQYF. The CDR3 bases are TGTGCCAGTATCTCCTCAAGCGGTCCCTACGAGCAGTACTTC.

V usage is TRBV7-8 and J usage is TRBJ1-1; D not resolved. This CDR3 is built from 12 residues. Per germline, CDR1 SGHVS and CDR2 FQNEAQ. The V end was cut by 2 bases, the J end by 7 bases, with 8 bases between. The CDR3 sequence: CASSLLRGEAFF. The CDR3 bases are TGTGCCAGCAGCTTACTTCGGGGTGAAGCTTTCTTT.

The chain combines TRBV5-1 with TRBJ2-1; 10 nucleotides agree with TRBD2. CDR1 is SGHRS, CDR2 YFSETQ, per germline. The junction had 8 bases not matched to a gene; V was cut back by 1 base and J by 7 bases. The CDR3 is 16 amino acids. The CDR3 spells CASSLWRTSGSNEQFF. CDR3 bases: TGCGCCAGCAGCTTGTGGCGGACTAGCGGTTCAAATGAGCAGTTCTTC.

This clone has a single count. The rearrangement links TRBV6-5 to TRBJ2-7, with D tentatively TRBD1 (5 bases). Germline CDR1 and CDR2: MNHEY and SVGAGI. The germline V and J ends were trimmed by 7 bases and 6 bases, with 13 bases remaining between them. The CDR3 runs to 12 residues. CDR3 DNA sequence: TGTGCCAGCACCCAGGGTTTTGGCGAGCAGTACTTC. Protein product: CASTQGFGEQYF.

The chain joins TRBV29-1 to TRBJ2-5; TRBD1 agrees at 7 bases. V shed 4 bases, J shed 5 bases, and the junction held 7 bases outside the gene matches. The CDR3 contains 13 residues. Germline V gene lookup returns CDR1 SQVTM and CDR2 ANQGSEA. DNA for the CDR3: TGCAGCGTTGGGGCTAACAGGGGCGAGACCCAGTACTTC. It specifies CSVGANRGETQYF.

The chain employs TRBV14 and TRBJ2-7; no definite D call. Trimming took off 4 bases at V and 0 bases at J, with 4 bases between the two ends. Per the germline V gene, CDR1 is SGHDN and CDR2 is FVKESK. CDR3 length: 12 amino acids. CDR3 sequence reads: CASSPSSYEQYF. The CDR3 nucleotides read TGTGCCAGCAGCCCGAGCTCCTACGAGCAGTACTTC.

About this clone itself: The germline gene is not matched at one end of the junction; a read error may be the cause. The chain couples TRBV2 to TRBJ1-6; no reliable D call. From germline, CDR1 is SNHLY and CDR2 FYNNEI. The CDR3 is 11 amino acids. CDR3 sequence: CASRSGSTLHF. The CDR3 DNA sequence: TGTGCCAGCCGGTCAGGTTCAACCCTCCACTTT.

The J gene is TRBJ2-1, the V gene TRBV14; TRBD1 matches at 8 bases. The V and J ends lost 4 bases and 4 bases, in that order; junction bases with no gene match: 6. The germline CDR1 and CDR2 sequences are SGHDN and FVKESK. The CDR3 runs 15 residues. This chain's CDR3 is CASSLGQAIYNEQFF. The CDR3 DNA sequence: TGTGCCAGCAGCCTGGGACAGGCAATATACAATGAGCAGTTCTTC.

This sequence joins TRBV28 and TRBJ1-2; D might be TRBD1 (5 bases). Germline-derived CDR1 and CDR2 are MDHEN and SYDVKM. Between the trimmed V and J ends, which lost 3 bases and 2 bases, there was a span of 10 bases. The CDR3 spans 14 residues. This chain's CDR3 is CASSFEGRNYGYTF. DNA for the CDR3: TGTGCCAGCAGTTTTGAGGGGAGGAACTATGGCTACACCTTC.

The chain is built from TRBV28 and TRBJ2-7, with 12 positions matching TRBD2. Germline V gives CDR1 MDHEN, CDR2 SYDVKM. This CDR3 has 14 residues. Germline trimming cut 6 bases from V and 2 bases from J; bases unmatched to any gene: 2. The CDR3 DNA is TGTGCCAGCAGGACTAGCGGGAGCACCTACGAGCAGTACTTC. Protein product: CASRTSGSTYEQYF.

The gene calls are TRBV13 and TRBJ2-1, with 10 positions matching TRBD2. CDR3 length: 19 residues. V lost 2 bases and J lost 7; bases outside the gene matches: 17. Germline values: CDR1 PRHDT, CDR2 FYEKMQ (reference sequence). The CDR3 loop reads CASSLWLAGVGGAHNEQFF. The CDR3 region has the DNA TGTGCCAGCAGCTTATGGCTAGCGGGAGTGGGAGGGGCTCATAATGAGCAGTTCTTC.